Listed below are T cell receptor beta chains from one sample, sequenced in a study of T cells expressing NK-cell markers. One entry per CDR3 protein, without DNA, is what TCRdb gives after re-calling the 5' RACE reads. This table holds about 390,000 distinct CDR3 sequences. The sample taken for sequencing was blood T cells: a sorted CD56 or NKG2C T cell subset, CD4+ or CD8+ T cells, or bulk PBMC T cells (not recorded which). The receptors originated from a woman in her forties or fifties in good health. Each CDR3 is given with its conserved first and last residue. The order of the fields is V gene, J gene, CDR3 protein.

>TRBV7-8|TRBJ1-2
CASSSVRGQGFHGYTF
>TRBV5-1|TRBJ2-6
CASSPTWGYGANVLTF
>TRBV5-1|TRBJ2-7
CASSLPREGNYEQYF
>TRBV12-3/TRBV12-4|TRBJ2-6
CASLGGANVLTF
>TRBV7-2|TRBJ2-2
CASSLPGRDLGELFF
>TRBV29-1|TRBJ2-3
CSARGGSTDTQYF
>TRBV12-3/TRBV12-4|TRBJ2-2
CASRKTLTGMNTGELFF
>TRBV15|TRBJ2-2
CATSDKRESGELFF
>TRBV10-3|TRBJ1-3
CAISESTAGNTIYF
>TRBV6-5|TRBJ1-2
CASRDPGQAYGYTF
>TRBV10-1|TRBJ2-1
CASSDRRENEQFF
>TRBV5-1|TRBJ2-7
CASSDVSSYEQYF
>TRBV12-3/TRBV12-4|TRBJ1-3
CASSFSGSGNTIYF